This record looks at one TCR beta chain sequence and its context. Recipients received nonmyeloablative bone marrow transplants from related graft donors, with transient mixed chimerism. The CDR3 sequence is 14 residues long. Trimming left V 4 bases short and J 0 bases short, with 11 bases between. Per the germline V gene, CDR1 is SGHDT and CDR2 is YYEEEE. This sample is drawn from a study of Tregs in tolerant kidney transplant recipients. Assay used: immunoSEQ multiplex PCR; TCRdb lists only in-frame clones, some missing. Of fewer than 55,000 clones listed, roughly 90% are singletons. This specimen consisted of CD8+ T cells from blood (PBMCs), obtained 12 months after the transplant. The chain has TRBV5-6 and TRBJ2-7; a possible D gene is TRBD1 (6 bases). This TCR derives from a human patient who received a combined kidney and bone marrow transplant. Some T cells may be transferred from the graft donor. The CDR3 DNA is TGTGCCAGCAGCGCAGGGGCCACCTCCTACGAGCAGTACTTC. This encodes CASSAGATSYEQYF.